Included here is one T cell receptor (beta chain) sequence, with context. The PCR employed 60 Vbeta primers together with 13 Jbeta primers. TCRdb's copy holds only in-frame clones and misses some; the assay was immunoSEQ multiplex PCR. The sample records roughly 80,000 clones, 65% to 75% being singletons. The data stem from a study of cytomegalovirus exposure and HLA in healthy donors. This clonotype originated in a woman in her 40s in good health and CMV-seropositive. The sample was PBMCs.

DNA for the CDR3: TGTGCCAGCAGCGTATTAACAGGGAAGGAGACCCAGTACTTC. Amino acid sequence: CASSVLTGKETQYF. The chain employs TRBV7-6 and TRBJ2-5; possible D gene TRBD1, 6 bases. V was trimmed by 5 bases and J by 5 bases, leaving 15 bases between them. The CDR3 has 14 amino acids. Germline V lookup: CDR1 SGHVS, CDR2 FNYEAQ.